This T cell receptor beta chain derives from a study of identifying expanded T cells in peripheral blood. Points from the study as a whole: Clone count variance between approximately two-week samples rose with total template count. About 1.3 clones differed between technical replicates, versus approximately 16 and 19 over time.

V trimming: 2 bases; J trimming: 9 bases; junction bases outside the gene matches: 4. This CDR3 has 14 amino acids. Germline loops: CDR1 SGHKS, CDR2 YYEKEE (reference sequence). Sequencing used immunoSEQ multiplex PCR; TCRdb keeps in-frame clones, though not all of them. The sample carries 75,000 to 90,000 clones, approximately 90% recorded once. The sample holds one count of this clone. No antigen is known for it. The material sequenced was blood. The clonotype originates from a person aged 18-69 years in good health. The chain links TRBV5-5 to TRBJ1-6; 8 bases are a match to TRBD1. The CDR3, as DNA: TGTGCCAGCAGCTTACAGGGGGATAGTTCACCCCTCCACTTT. Translated, it gives CASSLQGDSSPLHF.